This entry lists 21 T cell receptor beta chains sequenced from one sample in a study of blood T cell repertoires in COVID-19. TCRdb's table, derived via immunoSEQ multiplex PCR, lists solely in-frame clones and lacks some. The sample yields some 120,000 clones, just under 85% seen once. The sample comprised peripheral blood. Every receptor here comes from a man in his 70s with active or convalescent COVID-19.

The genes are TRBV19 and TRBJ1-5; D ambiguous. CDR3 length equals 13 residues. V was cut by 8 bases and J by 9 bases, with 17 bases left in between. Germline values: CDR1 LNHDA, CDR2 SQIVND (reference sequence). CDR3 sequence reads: CASHNDGGWPQHF. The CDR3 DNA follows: TGTGCCAGTCACAACGACGGAGGATGGCCCCAGCATTTT.

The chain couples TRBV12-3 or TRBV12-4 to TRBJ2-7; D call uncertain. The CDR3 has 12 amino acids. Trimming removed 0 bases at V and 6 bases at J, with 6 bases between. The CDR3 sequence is CASSLAPFEQYF. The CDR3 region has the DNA TGTGCCAGCAGTTTAGCTCCTTTCGAGCAGTACTTC.

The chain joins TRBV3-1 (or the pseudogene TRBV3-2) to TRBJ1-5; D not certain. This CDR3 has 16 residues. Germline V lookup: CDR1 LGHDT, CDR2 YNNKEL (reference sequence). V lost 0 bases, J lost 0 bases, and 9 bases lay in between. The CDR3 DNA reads TGTGCCAGCAGCCAAGATGAGGGCAATAGCAATCAGCCCCAGCATTTT. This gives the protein CASSQDEGNSNQPQHF.

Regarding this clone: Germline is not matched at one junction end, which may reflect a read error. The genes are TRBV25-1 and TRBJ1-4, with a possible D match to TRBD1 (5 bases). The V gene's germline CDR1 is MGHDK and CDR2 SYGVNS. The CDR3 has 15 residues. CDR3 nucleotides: TGTGCCAGCAGGGCCGGGACTCACAAATTTGAAGAACTGTTTTTT. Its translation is CASRAGTHKFEELFF.

The CDR3: CASSVDLRGYNEQFF. In DNA form, the CDR3 reads TGTGCCAGCAGCGTAGATTTGCGGGGATACAATGAGCAGTTCTTC. The chain recombines TRBV9 with TRBJ2-1; the D gene is possibly TRBD2 (6 bases). The CDR3 has 15 residues. The germline V and J ends were trimmed by 0 bases and 4 bases, with 11 bases remaining between them. Germline CDR1 and CDR2: SGDLS and YYNGEE.

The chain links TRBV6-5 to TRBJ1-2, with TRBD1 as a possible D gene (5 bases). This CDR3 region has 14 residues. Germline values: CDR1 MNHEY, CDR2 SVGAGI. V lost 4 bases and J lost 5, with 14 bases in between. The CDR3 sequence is CASSSGVGLYGYTF. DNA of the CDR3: TGTGCCAGCAGTTCGGGGGTCGGACTATATGGCTACACCTTC.

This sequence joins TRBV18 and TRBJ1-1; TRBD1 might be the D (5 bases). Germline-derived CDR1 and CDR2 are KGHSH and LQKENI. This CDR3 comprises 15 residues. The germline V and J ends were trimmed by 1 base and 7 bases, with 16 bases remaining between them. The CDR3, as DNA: TGTGCCAGCTCACCACTACCGGGAGGGGATATTGAAGCTTTCTTT. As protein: CASSPLPGGDIEAFF. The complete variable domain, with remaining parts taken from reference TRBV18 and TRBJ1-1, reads NAGVMQNPRHLVRRRGQEARLRCSPMKGHSHVYWYRQLPEEGLKFMVYLQKENIIDESGMPKERFSAEFPKEGPSILRIQQVVRGDSAAYFCASSPLPGGDIEAFFGQGTRLTVV.

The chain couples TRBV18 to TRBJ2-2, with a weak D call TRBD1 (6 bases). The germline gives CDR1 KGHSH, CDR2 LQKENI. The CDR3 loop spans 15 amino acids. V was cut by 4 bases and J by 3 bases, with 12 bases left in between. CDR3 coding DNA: TGTGCCAGCTCACAACTAGGACAGTACACCGGGGAGCTGTTTTTT. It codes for CASSQLGQYTGELFF.

Here the CDR3 reads CASSGQQNQPQHF. In DNA form, the CDR3 reads TGTGCCAGCAGTGGACAGCAAAATCAGCCCCAGCATTTT. The V call is TRBV11-2, the J call TRBJ1-5; D might be TRBD1 (6 bases). This CDR3 comprises 13 residues. Germline CDR1 and CDR2: SGHAT and FQNNGV. V lost 6 bases and J lost 4, with 10 bases in between. Full variable domain (rest looked up from reference TRBV11-2 and TRBJ1-5): EAGVAQSPRYKIIEKRQSVAFWCNPISGHATLYWYQQILGQGPKLLIQFQNNGVVDDSQLPKDRFSAERLKGVDSTLKIQPAKLEDSAVYLCASSGQQNQPQHFGDGTRLSIL.

CDR3 protein: CASSFQGSGGYTF. The CDR3 bases are TGTGCCAGCAGCTTTCAGGGTAGCGGTGGCTACACCTTC. The rearrangement joins TRBV11-3 to TRBJ1-2, with D possibly TRBD1 on 5 matching bases. The germline V gene has CDR1 SGHNT and CDR2 YENEEA. Between the trimmed V and J ends, which lost 3 bases and 7 bases, there was a span of 12 bases. The CDR3 has 13 amino acids.

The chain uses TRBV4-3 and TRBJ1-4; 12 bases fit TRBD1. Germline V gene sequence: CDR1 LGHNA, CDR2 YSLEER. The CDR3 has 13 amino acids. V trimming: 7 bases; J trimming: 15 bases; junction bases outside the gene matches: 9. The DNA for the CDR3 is TGCGCCAGCACTCCCGGGACAGGGGGCTATTTGTTTTTT. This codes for CASTPGTGGYLFF.

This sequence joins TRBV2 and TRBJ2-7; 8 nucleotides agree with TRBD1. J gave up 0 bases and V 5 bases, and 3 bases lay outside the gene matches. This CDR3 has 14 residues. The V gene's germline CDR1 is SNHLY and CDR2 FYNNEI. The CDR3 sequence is CASSRTGSSYEQYF. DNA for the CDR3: TGTGCCAGCAGTAGGACAGGGAGCTCCTACGAGCAGTACTTC. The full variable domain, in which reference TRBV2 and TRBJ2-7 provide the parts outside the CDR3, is EPEVTQTPSHQVTQMGQEVILRCVPISNHLYFYWYRQILGQKVEFLVSFYNNEISEKSEIFDDQFSVERPDGSNFTLKIRSTKLEDSAMYFCASSRTGSSYEQYFGPGTRLTVT.

The CDR3 nucleotides read TGTGCCAGCAAACGACAGGACGCCTACGAGCAGTACTTC. Translated, it gives CASKRQDAYEQYF. The J gene is TRBJ2-7, the V gene TRBV5-4, with a possible D match to TRBD1 (6 bases). This CDR3 has 13 amino acids. Germline CDR1 is SGHNT and CDR2 is YYREEE (reference sequence). V shed 6 bases and J shed 2 bases, with 12 bases lying between them.

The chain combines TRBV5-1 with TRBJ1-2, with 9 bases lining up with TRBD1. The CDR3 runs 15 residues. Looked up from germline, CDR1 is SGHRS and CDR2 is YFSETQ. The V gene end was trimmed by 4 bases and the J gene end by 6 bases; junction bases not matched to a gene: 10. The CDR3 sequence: CASSIPGTGFHGYTF. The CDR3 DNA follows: TGCGCCAGCAGCATCCCCGGGACAGGGTTTCATGGCTACACCTTC. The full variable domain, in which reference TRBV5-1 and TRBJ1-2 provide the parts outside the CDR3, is KAGVTQTPRYLIKTRGQQVTLSCSPISGHRSVSWYQQTPGQGLQFLFEYFSETQRNKGNFPGRFSGRQFSNSRSEMNVSTLELGDSALYLCASSIPGTGFHGYTFGSGTRLTVV.

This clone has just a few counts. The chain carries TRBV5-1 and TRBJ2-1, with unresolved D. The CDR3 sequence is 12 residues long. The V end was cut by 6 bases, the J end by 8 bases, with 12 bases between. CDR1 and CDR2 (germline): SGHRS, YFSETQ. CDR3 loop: CASTALDYEQFF. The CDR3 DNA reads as TGCGCCAGCACCGCTTTAGATTATGAGCAGTTCTTC.

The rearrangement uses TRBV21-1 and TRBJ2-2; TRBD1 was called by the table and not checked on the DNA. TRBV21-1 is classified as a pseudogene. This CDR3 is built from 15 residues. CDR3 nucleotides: TGTGCCAGCAGACCGGGACACTACAACACCGGGGAGCTGTTTTTT. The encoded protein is CASRPGHYNTGELFF.

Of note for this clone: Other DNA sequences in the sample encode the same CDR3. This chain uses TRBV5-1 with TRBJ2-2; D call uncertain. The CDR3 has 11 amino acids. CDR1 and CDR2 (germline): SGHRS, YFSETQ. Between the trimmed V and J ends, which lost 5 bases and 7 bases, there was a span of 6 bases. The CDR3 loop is CASSSVGELFF. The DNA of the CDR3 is TGCGCCAGCAGTTCGGTCGGGGAGCTGTTTTTT.

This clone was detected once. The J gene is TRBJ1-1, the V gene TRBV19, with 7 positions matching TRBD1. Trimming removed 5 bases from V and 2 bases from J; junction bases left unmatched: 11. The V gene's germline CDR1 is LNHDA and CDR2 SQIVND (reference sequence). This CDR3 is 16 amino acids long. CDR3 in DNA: TGTGCCAGTAGTCCCCGACAGGGTAGGCCTAACACTGAAGCTTTCTTT. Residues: CASSPRQGRPNTEAFF.

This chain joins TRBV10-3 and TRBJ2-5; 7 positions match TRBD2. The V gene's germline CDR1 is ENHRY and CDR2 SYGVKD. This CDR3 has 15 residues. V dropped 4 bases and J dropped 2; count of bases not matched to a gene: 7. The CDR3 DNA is TGTGCCATCAGTGTAGGGACTACAATACAAGAGACCCAGTACTTC. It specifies CAISVGTTIQETQYF.

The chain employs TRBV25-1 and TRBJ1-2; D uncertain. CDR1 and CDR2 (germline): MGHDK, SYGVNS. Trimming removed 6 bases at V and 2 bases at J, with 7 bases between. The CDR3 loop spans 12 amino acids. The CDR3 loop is CASRVENYGYTF. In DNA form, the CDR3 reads TGTGCCAGCAGGGTGGAGAACTATGGCTACACCTTC.

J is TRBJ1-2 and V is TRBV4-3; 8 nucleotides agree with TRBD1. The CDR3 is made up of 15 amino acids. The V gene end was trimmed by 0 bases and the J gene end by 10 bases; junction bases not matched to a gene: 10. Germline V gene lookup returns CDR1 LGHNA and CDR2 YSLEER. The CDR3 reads CASSQDGQGRSSYTF. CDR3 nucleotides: TGCGCCAGCAGCCAAGACGGACAGGGTAGGAGCTCCTACACCTTC.